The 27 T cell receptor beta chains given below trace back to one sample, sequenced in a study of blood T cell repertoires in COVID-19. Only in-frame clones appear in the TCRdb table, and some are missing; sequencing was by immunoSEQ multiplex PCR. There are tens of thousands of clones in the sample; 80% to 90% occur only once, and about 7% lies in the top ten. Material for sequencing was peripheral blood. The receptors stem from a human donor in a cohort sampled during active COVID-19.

The CDR3 loop is CASGGTNSLTGELFF. The CDR3 bases are TGTGCCAGCGGGGGGACTAACTCTTTAACCGGGGAGCTGTTTTTT. V gene TRBV7-2 combines with J gene TRBJ2-2, with TRBD2 identical over 7 bases. The CDR3 extends over 15 amino acids. From germline, CDR1 is SGHTA and CDR2 FQGNSA. V lost 8 bases to trimming and J lost 5 bases; unmatched junction nucleotides: 11. Full variable domain (outside the CDR3, taken from reference TRBV7-2 and TRBJ2-2): GAGVSQSPSNKVTEKGKDVELRCDPISGHTALYWYRQSLGQGLEFLIYFQGNSAPDKSGLPSDRFSAERTGGSVSTLTIQRTQQEDSAVYLCASGGTNSLTGELFFGEGSRLTVL.

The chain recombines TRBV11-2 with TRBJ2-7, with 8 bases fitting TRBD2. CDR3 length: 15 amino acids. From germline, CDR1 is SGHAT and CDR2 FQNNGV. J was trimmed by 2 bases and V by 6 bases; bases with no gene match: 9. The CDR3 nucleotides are TGTGCCAGCAGTGGAACGGGGGGGTGGACCTACGAGCAGTACTTC. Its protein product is CASSGTGGWTYEQYF.

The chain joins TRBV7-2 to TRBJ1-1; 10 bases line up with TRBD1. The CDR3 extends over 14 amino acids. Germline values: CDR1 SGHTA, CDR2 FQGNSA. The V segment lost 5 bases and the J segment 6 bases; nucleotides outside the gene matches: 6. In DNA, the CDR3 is TGTGCCAGCAGCACCGGGACAGGGGCGGCTGAAGCTTTCTTT. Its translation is CASSTGTGAAEAFF.

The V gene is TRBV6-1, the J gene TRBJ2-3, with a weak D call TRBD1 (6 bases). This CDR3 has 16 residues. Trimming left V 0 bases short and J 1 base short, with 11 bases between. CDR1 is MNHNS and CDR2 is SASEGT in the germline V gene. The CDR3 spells CASSEARGGRTDTQYF. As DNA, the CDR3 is TGTGCCAGCAGTGAAGCGCGAGGGGGACGCACAGATACGCAGTATTTT.

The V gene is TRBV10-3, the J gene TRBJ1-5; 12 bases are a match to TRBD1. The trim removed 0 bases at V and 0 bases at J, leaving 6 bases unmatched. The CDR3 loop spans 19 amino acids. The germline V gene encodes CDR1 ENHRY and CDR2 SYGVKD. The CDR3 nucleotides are TGTGCCATCAGTGAGTCCGGGACAGGGGGCGCAAGTAGCAATCAGCCCCAGCATTTT. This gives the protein CAISESGTGGASSNQPQHF.

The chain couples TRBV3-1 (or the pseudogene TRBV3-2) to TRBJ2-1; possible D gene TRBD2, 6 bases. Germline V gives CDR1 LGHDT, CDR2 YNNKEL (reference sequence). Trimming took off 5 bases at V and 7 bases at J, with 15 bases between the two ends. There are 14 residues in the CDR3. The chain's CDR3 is CASSGKSLANEQFF. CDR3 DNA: TGTGCCAGCAGCGGAAAGAGCCTAGCGAATGAGCAGTTCTTC.

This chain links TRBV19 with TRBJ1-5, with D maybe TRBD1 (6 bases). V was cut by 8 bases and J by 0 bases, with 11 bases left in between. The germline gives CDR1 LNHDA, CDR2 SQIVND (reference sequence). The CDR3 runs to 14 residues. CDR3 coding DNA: TGTGCCAGTGCCTGGGGGCATAGCAATCAGCCCCAGCATTTT. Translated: CASAWGHSNQPQHF. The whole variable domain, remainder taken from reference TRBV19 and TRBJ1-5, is DGGITQSPKYLFRKEGQNVTLSCEQNLNHDAMYWYRQDPGQGLRLIYYSQIVNDFQKGDIAEGYSVSREKKESFPLTVTSAQKNPTAFYLCASAWGHSNQPQHFGDGTRLSIL.

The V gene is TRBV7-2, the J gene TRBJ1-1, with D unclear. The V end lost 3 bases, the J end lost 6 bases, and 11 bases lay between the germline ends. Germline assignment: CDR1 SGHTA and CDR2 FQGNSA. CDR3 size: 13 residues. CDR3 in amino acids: CASSFTAPSEAFF. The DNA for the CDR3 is TGTGCCAGCAGCTTTACAGCCCCATCTGAAGCTTTCTTT.

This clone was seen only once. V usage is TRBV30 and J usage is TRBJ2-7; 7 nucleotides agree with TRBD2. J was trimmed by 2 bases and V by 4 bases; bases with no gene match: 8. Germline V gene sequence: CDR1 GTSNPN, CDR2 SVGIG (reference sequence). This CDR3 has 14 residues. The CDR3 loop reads CAWKDLGGTYEQYF. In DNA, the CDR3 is TGTGCCTGGAAGGACCTCGGGGGGACCTACGAGCAGTACTTC.

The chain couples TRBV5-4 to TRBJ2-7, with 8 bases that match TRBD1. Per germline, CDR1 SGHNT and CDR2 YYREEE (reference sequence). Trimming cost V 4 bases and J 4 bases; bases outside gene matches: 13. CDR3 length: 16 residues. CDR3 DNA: TGTGCCAGCAGCCAAGACAGGGGCGTAAGCCTATACGAGCAGTACTTC. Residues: CASSQDRGVSLYEQYF.

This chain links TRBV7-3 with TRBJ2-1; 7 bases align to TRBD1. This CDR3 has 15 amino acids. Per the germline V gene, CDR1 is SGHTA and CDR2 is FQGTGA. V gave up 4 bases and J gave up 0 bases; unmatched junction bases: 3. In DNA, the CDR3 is TGTGCCAGCAGCTCGGCAGGGGGCTCCTACAATGAGCAGTTCTTC. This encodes CASSSAGGSYNEQFF.

DNA for the CDR3: TGTGCCAGCAGACCGGGACAGGACAATGAGCAGTTCTTC. This codes for CASRPGQDNEQFF. The chain has TRBV12-3 or TRBV12-4 and TRBJ2-1; 8 nucleotides match TRBD1. The CDR3 sequence is 13 residues long. J gave up 5 bases and V 6 bases, and 3 bases lay outside the gene matches.

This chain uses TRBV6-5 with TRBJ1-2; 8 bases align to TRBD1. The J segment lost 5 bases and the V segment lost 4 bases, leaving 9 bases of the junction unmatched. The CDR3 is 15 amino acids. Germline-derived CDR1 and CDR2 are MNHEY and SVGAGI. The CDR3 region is CASSFAGGGPYGYTF. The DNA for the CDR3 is TGTGCCAGCAGTTTTGCAGGGGGCGGTCCGTATGGCTACACCTTC.

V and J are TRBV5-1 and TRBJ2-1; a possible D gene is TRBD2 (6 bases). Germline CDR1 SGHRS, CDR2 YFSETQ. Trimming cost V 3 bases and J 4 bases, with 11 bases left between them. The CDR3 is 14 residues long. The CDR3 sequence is CASSSDYLYNEQFF. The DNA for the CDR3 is TGCGCCAGCAGCTCGGACTACTTGTACAATGAGCAGTTCTTC.

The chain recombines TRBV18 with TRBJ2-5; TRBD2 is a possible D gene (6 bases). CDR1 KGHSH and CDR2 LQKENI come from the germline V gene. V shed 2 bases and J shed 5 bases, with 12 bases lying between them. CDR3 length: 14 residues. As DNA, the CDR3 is TGTGCCAGCTCACCAATGAGTCTAGCGGAGACCCAGTACTTC. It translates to CASSPMSLAETQYF.

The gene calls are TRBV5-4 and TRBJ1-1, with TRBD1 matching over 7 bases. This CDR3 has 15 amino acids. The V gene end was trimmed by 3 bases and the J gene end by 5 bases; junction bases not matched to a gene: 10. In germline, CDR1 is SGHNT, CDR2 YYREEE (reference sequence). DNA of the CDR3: TGTGCCAGCAGCTCCGGGACCTCCAGGGGGACTGAAGCTTTCTTT. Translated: CASSSGTSRGTEAFF.

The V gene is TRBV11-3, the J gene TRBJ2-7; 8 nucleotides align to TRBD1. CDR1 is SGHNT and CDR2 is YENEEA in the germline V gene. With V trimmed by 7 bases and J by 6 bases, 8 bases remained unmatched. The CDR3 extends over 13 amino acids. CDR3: CASKKTGETEQYF. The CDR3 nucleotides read TGTGCCAGCAAGAAGACAGGGGAGACCGAGCAGTACTTC.

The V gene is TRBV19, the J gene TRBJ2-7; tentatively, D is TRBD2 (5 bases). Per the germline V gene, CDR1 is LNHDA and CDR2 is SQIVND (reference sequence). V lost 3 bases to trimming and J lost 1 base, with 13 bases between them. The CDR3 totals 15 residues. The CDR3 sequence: CASSMREWASYEQYF. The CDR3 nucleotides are TGTGCCAGTAGTATGAGGGAGTGGGCGTCCTACGAGCAGTACTTC. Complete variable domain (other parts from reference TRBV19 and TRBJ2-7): DGGITQSPKYLFRKEGQNVTLSCEQNLNHDAMYWYRQDPGQGLRLIYYSQIVNDFQKGDIAEGYSVSREKKESFPLTVTSAQKNPTAFYLCASSMREWASYEQYFGPGTRLTVT.

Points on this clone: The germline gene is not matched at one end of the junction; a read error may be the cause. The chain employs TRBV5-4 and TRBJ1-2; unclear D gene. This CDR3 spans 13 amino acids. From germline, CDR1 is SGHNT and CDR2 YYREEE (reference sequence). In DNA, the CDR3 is TGTGCCAGCAGGTTGGTACGGGAGCCTGGCTACACCTTC. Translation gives CASRLVREPGYTF.

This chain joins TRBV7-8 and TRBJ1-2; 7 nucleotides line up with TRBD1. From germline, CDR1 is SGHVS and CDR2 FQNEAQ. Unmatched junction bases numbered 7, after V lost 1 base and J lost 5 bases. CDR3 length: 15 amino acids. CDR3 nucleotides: TGTGCCAGCAGCTTAGAGCGGACAGGAATGTATGGCTACACCTTC. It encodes CASSLERTGMYGYTF.

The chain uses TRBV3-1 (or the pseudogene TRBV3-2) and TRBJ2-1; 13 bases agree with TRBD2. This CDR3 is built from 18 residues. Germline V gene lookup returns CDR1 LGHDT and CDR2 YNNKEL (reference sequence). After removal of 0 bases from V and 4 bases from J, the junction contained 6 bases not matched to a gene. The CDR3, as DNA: TGTGCCAGCAGCCAAGATAGCACTAGCGGGAGGGGGTACAATGAGCAGTTCTTC. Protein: CASSQDSTSGRGYNEQFF.

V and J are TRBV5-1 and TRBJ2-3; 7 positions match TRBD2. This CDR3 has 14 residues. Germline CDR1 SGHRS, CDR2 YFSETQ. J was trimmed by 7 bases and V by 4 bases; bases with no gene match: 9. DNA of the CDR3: TGCGCCAGCAGCCCCGCGGGGGACCCAAATACGCAGTATTTT. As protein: CASSPAGDPNTQYF.

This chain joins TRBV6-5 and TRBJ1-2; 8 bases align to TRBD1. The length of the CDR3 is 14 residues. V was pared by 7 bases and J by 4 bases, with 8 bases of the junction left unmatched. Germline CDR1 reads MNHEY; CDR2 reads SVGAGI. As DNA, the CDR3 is TGTGCCAGCACCGCGGACAGGGCCTCCTATGGCTACACCTTC. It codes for CASTADRASYGYTF.

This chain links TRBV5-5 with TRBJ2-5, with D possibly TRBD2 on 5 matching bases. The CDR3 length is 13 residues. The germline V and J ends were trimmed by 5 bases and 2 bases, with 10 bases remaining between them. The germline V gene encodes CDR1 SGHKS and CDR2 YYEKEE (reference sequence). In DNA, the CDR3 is TGTGCCAGCAGGCCCGGGATTCAAGAGACCCAGTACTTC. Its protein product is CASRPGIQETQYF.

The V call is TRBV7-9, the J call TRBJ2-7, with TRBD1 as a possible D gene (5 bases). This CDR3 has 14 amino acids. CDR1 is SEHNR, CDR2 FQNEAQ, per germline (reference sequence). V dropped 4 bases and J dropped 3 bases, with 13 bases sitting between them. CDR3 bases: TGTGCCAGCAGCTCCGACAGACTGAGCTACGAGCAGTACTTC. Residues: CASSSDRLSYEQYF.

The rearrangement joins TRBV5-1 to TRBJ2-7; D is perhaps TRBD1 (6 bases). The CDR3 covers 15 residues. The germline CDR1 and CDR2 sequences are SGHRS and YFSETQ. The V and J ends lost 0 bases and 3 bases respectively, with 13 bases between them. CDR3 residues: CASSLGLTGFYEQYF. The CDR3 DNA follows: TGCGCCAGCAGCTTGGGCCTCACAGGGTTCTACGAGCAGTACTTC.

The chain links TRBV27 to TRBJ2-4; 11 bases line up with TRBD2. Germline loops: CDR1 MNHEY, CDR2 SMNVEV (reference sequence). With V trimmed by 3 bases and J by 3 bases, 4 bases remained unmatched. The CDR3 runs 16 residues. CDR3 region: CASSFLTSGIKNIQYF. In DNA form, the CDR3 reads TGTGCCAGCAGTTTCCTGACTAGCGGGATCAAAAACATTCAGTACTTC.